This note documents a single T cell receptor (beta chain) sequence. Its antigen remains undetermined. Base qualities are missing; no much larger clone stands one base away. TCRbeta CDR3 regions were amplified from genomic DNA by means of the immunoSEQ Assay, a bias-controlled multiplex PCR. The authors' pipeline ran thus. Nucleated cell counts per sample were estimated from amplification of reference gene primers within the assay. Sequence reads were collapsed and filtered to measure the absolute abundance of every unique TCRbeta CDR3 rearrangement. For each sample, productive Simpson clonality was calculated as the square root of Simpson's diversity index over productive rearrangements. Held by TCRdb, this immuneACCESS table contains in-frame sequences only and omits some clones. Under half of the omission traces to an unresolved V gene where checked; the cause of the rest is unknown. V, J and clone size reflect that table, while D and trimming were determined from the DNA. This sample gives 55,000 to 70,000 clones in total; around 83% of them show up just once. Clones ranked in the top ten supply over 4% of the sample.

The record originates from a study of blood T cell repertoires in COVID-19 (dated by TCRdb to between 2020 and 2021). The study in broad terms: Samples from collaborators originated in the United States, Italy and Spain and spanned both the acute and convalescent phases of COVID-19. A de-identified subject ID, COVID-19 status, age in years and sex were almost always included in the sample metadata. Deeply sampled blood TCRbeta repertoires from subjects exposed to, actively infected with, or recovered from COVID-19 were included in the dataset. The repertoires were released in a freely available public database intended as a resource for research on the immune response to SARS-CoV-2. The samples were drawn from the first 160 participants of the ongoing ImmuneRACE study and from over a thousand subjects provided by 6 global collaborators. The material from the prospective study consisted of cDNA or gDNA derived from T cells, B-cell-depleted T cells, or PBMCs. HLA class I and class II types, where available, came from metadata supplied by the sample provider rather than from assay-based typing. General study outcomes and caveats: The amount of clinical and demographic metadata varied by source and participant and was provided uncurated.

Each collaborating institution followed its own protocols to collect whole blood in K2EDTA tubes. For TCRbeta analysis, collaborators shipped samples as frozen whole blood, isolated PBMCs, or DNA extracted from either of those sample types. The TCR comes from a man over 45 with acute or convalescent COVID-19. The source material was peripheral blood.

The DNA reads TGTGCCAGCAGCTCAGCGTCCTACGAGCAGTACTTC. Translation gives CASSSASYEQYF. The chain is encoded by TRBV3-1 (or the pseudogene TRBV3-2) joined to TRBJ2-7; the D segment cannot be called with confidence. The germline ends are 6 bases apart after V is trimmed by 5 bases and J by 1 base. The germline V gene (reference sequence) gives CDR1 as LGHDT and CDR2 as YNNKEL. The CDR3 covers 12 residues, taking in both the cysteine and the phenylalanine. Only the CDR3 portion is preserved as DNA: 36 bases, with reading frame beginning at the first base.